This paragraph reports one T cell receptor beta chain. Its antigen is not yet known. The input lacks base qualities; no much larger clone sits a single base away. This specimen comes from a study of beta chain features in type 1 diabetes (dated by TCRdb to the late 2010s). As for the study more broadly: Mean age, gender distribution, total cell number and subset yield were not different between patients and healthy donors. A total of over 95,000,000 sorted cells were examined across all samples, and RNA yield correlated strongly with the number of cells per subset. In the study, recently diagnosed type 1 diabetes patients and matched healthy donors were compared on the TCRB repertoires of their sorted circulating CD4+ T cell subsets. Regulatory and stem cell-like memory subsets were isolated from only 8 patients and roughly 8 healthy donors, whereas naive and central memory subsets came from all 30 or so donors. Broader findings and caveats from the paper: The naive, central memory and regulatory TCRB repertoires appeared to resemble one another more closely among patients than among healthy donors. Type 1 diabetes patients showed a moderate but significant shortening of TCRB CDR3 length in all four CD4+ subsets. PCR might favor shorter templates, but patient and control samples were amplified and corrected together, so any skew would affect both groups equally. Because the HLA sub-analyses included only small numbers of individuals, any influence of HLA type on TCRB rearrangement was left unresolved. Patients with type 1 diabetes made fewer insertions and deleted more nucleotides at VDJ recombination sites, implying thymic rearrangement abnormalities. Because cDNA was sequenced instead of genomic DNA, activated cells with high expression could be over-represented, although the groups did not differ in activation or CD3 levels.

The entire isolated RNA was reverse transcribed using the High Capacity cDNA Reverse Transcription Kit, and thus expressed TCRB transcripts were sequenced. Deep immunoSEQ sequencing was applied to naive, central memory and regulatory T cell samples, giving an average of about 3.57 million total reads per sample. After sorted cells were lysed in RLT buffer, RNA was extracted with DNase-treated RNeasy Micro or Mini kits, with the choice depending on cell number. Each cell subset was processed separately to prevent cross-contamination, with patient and healthy donor samples processed together. Using the immunoSEQ multiplex PCR, TCRB sequences were amplified from cDNA into 87-bp fragments spanning the CDR3 region. The amplicons were sequenced using the Illumina HiSeq platform. As for the authors' bioinformatics: Synthetic template baselines were used to correct PCR bias computationally, reads within Hamming distance 2 were collapsed, and singletons that could not be merged were discarded. Reads were aligned against IMGT so that V, D and J genes, CDR3 length and insertions or deletions at six rearrangement sites could be assigned. Clonotype counts were normalized to sorted cell number within each subset before computing true diversity and Gini coefficients with the tcR R package. The overlap coefficient, calculated on TCRB nucleotide sequences, was used to measure repertoire sharing. Out-of-frame TCRB sequences from naive cells were analyzed as a proxy for the pre-selection repertoire. Entries here come from immuneACCESS through TCRdb and include only in-frame sequences with V and J called. Some clones fail to appear in such tables; in the studies checked, an unresolved V gene covers under half of the shortfall, and the cause of the remainder is unknown. V and J calls and clone size are copied from that table; D and trimming were computed from the DNA. Within this sample are 250,000 to 350,000 clones, with over 12% of them counted one time only. Jointly, the top ten make up more than 0.015% of the sample.

V and J are truncated by 0 bases and 2 bases respectively, leaving an intervening sequence of 7 bases. In the germline V gene, CDR1 corresponds to MNHEY and CDR2 to SVGAGI. The CDR3 covers 14 residues, taking in both the cysteine and the phenylalanine. Only the CDR3 portion is preserved as DNA: 42 bases, with reading frame beginning at the first base. Each donor gave one peripheral blood draw, roughly 110 mL on average, collected into heparinised tubes. Naive, central memory, regulatory and stem cell-like memory CD4+ T cells were sorted on a BD FACSAria II using a panel including CD45RO, CCR7, CD25, CD127, CD95 and CD27. A purity above 95% was achieved for all sorted populations. Right away, PBMCs were isolated by Lymphoprep density gradient centrifugation and were stained directly, with no culture step. So that batch effects would be minimized, each experiment stained and sorted samples in pairs, pairing one healthy donor with one patient.

The receptor was derived from a man younger than 30 with type 1 diabetes. Sequencing input: naive CD4+ T cells from blood. In light of the paper, this sample's cell subset or site label describes: true naive CD4+ T cells. The V and J segments used are TRBV6-5 and TRBJ1-2; perhaps TRBD1 is the D gene, with 5 bases matching. The sequenced DNA is TGTGCCAGCAGTTACTCGAGGACAAACTATGGCTACACCTTC. Its amino acids are CASSYSRTNYGYTF.